This record looks at one TCR beta chain sequence and its context. Looked up from germline, CDR1 is SNHLY and CDR2 is FYNNEI. After removal of 5 bases from V and 0 bases from J, the junction contained 17 bases not matched to a gene. There are 21 residues in the CDR3. The entry originates in a study of blood T cell repertoires in COVID-19. In the study overall: The United States, Italy and Spain were the sources of the acute and convalescent COVID-19 samples. The analysed material was cDNA or gDNA that came from T cells, B-cell-depleted T cells, or PBMCs.

Generated by immunoSEQ multiplex PCR, the TCRdb table keeps only in-frame clones and is missing some. The sample gives over 70,000 clones, more than 75% of which show up once; around 7% is in the top ten. The sequence came from a man aged 65 to 79 with acute or convalescent COVID-19. The sequenced sample was peripheral blood. The V gene is TRBV2, the J gene TRBJ2-3; TRBD2 agrees at 13 bases. CDR3 nucleotide sequence: TGTGCCAGCAGTAAAAATTCCGGGACTAGCGGGATCACTACTAGCACAGATACGCAGTATTTT. Protein product: CASSKNSGTSGITTSTDTQYF.